This passage covers 20 T cell receptor beta chains from one sample sequenced in a study of OX40 agonist ivuxolimab in advanced cancers. Library preparation was by the immunoSEQ multiplex PCR assay. As stored in TCRdb, this immuneACCESS dataset retains in-frame rearrangements with V and J assigned. A fraction of the clones does not appear; measured against another copy, unresolved V genes explain less than half of the discrepancy, and the remainder lacks a known reason. This sample lists about 14,000 clones; 65% to 85% were detected once. Approximately 18% of the sample is in the top ten clones. Sequences were derived from CD4+ or CD8+ T cells sorted from blood, sampled in a trial of the OX40 agonist ivuxolimab. These receptors all come from an adult with an advanced solid tumor such as melanoma, head and neck, liver or kidney cancer.

This chain connects TRBV27 to TRBJ2-3; 12 bases match TRBD2. Germline V lookup: CDR1 MNHEY, CDR2 SMNVEV (reference sequence). The CDR3 runs 15 residues. The trim removed 0 bases at V and 12 bases at J, leaving 7 bases unmatched. This chain's CDR3 is CASSLSRLAGEGQYF. Here the CDR3 DNA reads TGTGCCAGCAGTTTATCGAGACTAGCGGGAGAGGGCCAGTATTTT.

The chain uses TRBV6-5 and TRBJ2-4; D not resolved. Per the germline V gene, CDR1 is MNHEY and CDR2 is SVGAGI. The V end was cut by 0 bases, the J end by 15 bases, with 15 bases between. CDR3 size: 13 residues. The DNA of the CDR3 is TGTGCCAGCAGTTACTCGAAAGTTCAGCCGGCGTACTTC. It translates to CASSYSKVQPAYF.

Turning to this clone: A junction boundary mismatches the germline segment, possibly from a read error. V and J are TRBV7-9 and TRBJ2-7; the D gene could be TRBD1 or TRBD2 (5 bases each). The CDR3 has 15 amino acids. Germline V lookup: CDR1 SEHNR, CDR2 FQNEAQ (reference sequence). The CDR3 is CASSQDRDGYYEQYF. In DNA form, the CDR3 reads TGCGCCAGCAGCCAAGATCGGGACGGATACTACGAGCAGTACTTC.

This chain uses TRBV15 with TRBJ1-1, with D maybe TRBD1 (5 bases). The CDR3 consists of 14 residues. Deletions cut 4 bases from V and 0 bases from J, with 9 bases between. CDR1 LNHNV and CDR2 YYDKDF come from the germline V gene (reference sequence). The CDR3 coding sequence is TGTGCCACCAGCATGAGGGGATTGAACACTGAAGCTTTCTTT. This gives the protein CATSMRGLNTEAFF. Using reference TRBV15 and TRBJ1-1 for the parts outside the CDR3, the full variable domain is DAMVIQNPRYQVTQFGKPVTLSCSQTLNHNVMYWYQQKSSQAPKLLFHYYDKDFNNEADTPDNFQSRRPNTSFCFLDIRSPGLGDTAMYLCATSMRGLNTEAFFGQGTRLTVV.

J is TRBJ2-5 and V is TRBV29-1; possibly TRBD1 for D (5 bases). The V gene's germline CDR1 is SQVTM and CDR2 ANQGSEA. This CDR3 region has 13 residues. With 1 base removed from V and 5 bases from J, the gap between germline ends came to 11 bases. The CDR3 sequence: CSVEGRVEETQYF. The CDR3 DNA reads as TGCAGCGTTGAAGGCAGGGTGGAGGAGACCCAGTACTTC.

The rearrangement uses TRBV7-3 and TRBJ2-1, with TRBD2 matching over 9 bases. The V segment lost 3 bases and the J segment 1 base; nucleotides outside the gene matches: 1. Germline V gene sequence: CDR1 SGHTA, CDR2 FQGTGA. The CDR3 is 15 amino acids. CDR3 DNA: TGTGCCAGCAGCTTTAGCGGGAGTTCCTACAATGAGCAGTTCTTC. It specifies CASSFSGSSYNEQFF.

This chain links TRBV13 with TRBJ2-6; tentative D call: TRBD2 (5 bases). The CDR3 is 16 amino acids. Germline V gene sequence: CDR1 PRHDT, CDR2 FYEKMQ (reference sequence). The V end lost 6 bases, the J end lost 0 bases, and 12 bases lay between the germline ends. CDR3 residues: CASRQMGSSGANVLTF. CDR3 bases: TGTGCCAGCAGACAGATGGGGAGCTCTGGGGCCAACGTCCTGACTTTC.

V usage is TRBV27 and J usage is TRBJ2-7; 9 bases align to TRBD1. CDR1 is MNHEY and CDR2 is SMNVEV in the germline V gene (reference sequence). The CDR3 extends over 12 amino acids. V was clipped by 6 bases and J by 7 bases; unmatched bases: 4. DNA of the CDR3: TGTGCCAGCAGACAGGGGGCAGGGGAGCAGTACTTC. This encodes CASRQGAGEQYF.

The chain uses TRBV7-6 and TRBJ2-7, with TRBD1 matching over 9 bases. The CDR3 runs 16 residues. V shed 3 bases, J shed 4 bases, and the junction held 10 bases outside the gene matches. Germline V gene sequence: CDR1 SGHVS, CDR2 FNYEAQ. Here the CDR3 reads CASSFSSGTGTYEQYF. The CDR3 DNA follows: TGTGCCAGCAGCTTCAGCTCCGGGACAGGGACTTACGAGCAGTACTTC.

The chain couples TRBV4-3 to TRBJ2-7; TRBD2 agrees at 9 bases. This CDR3 is 15 amino acids long. Germline values: CDR1 LGHNA, CDR2 YSLEER. Unmatched junction bases numbered 5, after V lost 1 base and J lost 4 bases. CDR3 in amino acids: CASSQASAGGYEQYF. DNA of the CDR3: TGCGCCAGCAGCCAAGCCTCGGCGGGAGGGTACGAGCAGTACTTC.

The chain links TRBV27 to TRBJ2-1, with no clear D. This CDR3 comprises 16 residues. V shed 4 bases and J shed 1 base, with 14 bases lying between them. Germline values: CDR1 MNHEY, CDR2 SMNVEV (reference sequence). CDR3 sequence: CASSSLSAISYNEQFF. The CDR3 coding sequence is TGTGCCAGCAGTTCCCTTTCGGCAATTTCCTACAATGAGCAGTTCTTC.

This clone occurred a few times. The J gene is TRBJ2-1, the V gene TRBV9, with D uncertain. V gave up 0 bases and J gave up 4 bases, with 2 bases separating them. Germline V gives CDR1 SGDLS, CDR2 YYNGEE. The CDR3 covers 12 residues. The CDR3 region is CASSVGYNEQFF. The CDR3 region has the DNA TGTGCCAGCAGCGTAGGATACAATGAGCAGTTCTTC.

This clone was counted a few times. CDR3 DNA: TGTGCCAGCAGTTACGGCGGAGGAGGGGGAAATGAGCAGTTCTTC. Its protein is CASSYGGGGGNEQFF. The chain combines TRBV6-5 with TRBJ2-1; tentatively, D is TRBD1 or TRBD2 (6 bases each). V was clipped by 2 bases and J by 7 bases, with 15 bases between them. This CDR3 region has 15 residues. Germline CDR1 MNHEY, CDR2 SVGAGI.

J is TRBJ1-5 and V is TRBV2, with 7 nucleotides matching TRBD1. The CDR3 has 14 residues. V trimming: 6 bases; J trimming: 3 bases; junction bases outside the gene matches: 5. Germline values: CDR1 SNHLY, CDR2 FYNNEI. CDR3 in amino acids: CASRPQGVNQPQHF. The CDR3 DNA reads as TGTGCCAGCAGACCCCAGGGGGTCAATCAGCCCCAGCATTTT.

The CDR3 nucleotides are TGTGCCAGCAATGGGGTGGGGGGCGGCCTCCAAGAGACCCAGTACTTC. Its translation is CASNGVGGGLQETQYF. V usage is TRBV28 and J usage is TRBJ2-5; D possibly matches TRBD1 or TRBD2 (6 bases each). V was pared by 7 bases and J by 1 base, with 19 bases between. Germline values: CDR1 MDHEN, CDR2 SYDVKM. The CDR3 covers 16 residues.

V is TRBV19 and J is TRBJ2-7, with TRBD2 as a possible D gene (5 bases). CDR1 LNHDA and CDR2 SQIVND come from the germline V gene (reference sequence). Deletions cut 3 bases from V and 5 bases from J, with 17 bases between. CDR3 length: 15 residues. As DNA, the CDR3 is TGTGCCAGTAGTATTAGCGTTTCGGGATTTAACGAGCAGTACTTC. Translation: CASSISVSGFNEQYF.

This chain connects TRBV11-2 to TRBJ2-5; D may correspond to TRBD1 or TRBD2 (5 bases each). V was shortened by 2 bases and J by 2 bases, with 12 bases between the two germline ends. CDR1 SGHAT and CDR2 FQNNGV come from the germline V gene. The CDR3 sequence is 15 residues long. CDR3 residues: CASSLTFGGQETQYF. The DNA for the CDR3 is TGTGCCAGCAGCTTAACTTTTGGGGGACAAGAGACCCAGTACTTC.

The V gene is TRBV15, the J gene TRBJ1-6, with a weak D call TRBD1 (5 bases). The CDR3 is 16 residues long. The germline CDR1 and CDR2 sequences are LNHNV and YYDKDF (reference sequence). V lost 2 bases, J lost 1 base, and 9 bases lay in between. The CDR3 spells CATSRSKGSYNSPLHF. The CDR3 bases are TGTGCCACCAGCAGATCGAAGGGGTCCTATAATTCACCCCTCCACTTT.

CDR3 sequence (DNA): TGCAGCGTTGCTGAGGGGTCCTACGAGCAGTACTTC. Its protein product is CSVAEGSYEQYF. The rearrangement links TRBV29-1 to TRBJ2-7, with D possibly called TRBD1 or TRBD2 (5 bases each). The V gene lost 4 bases and the J gene lost 1 base, with 8 bases spanning the gap. CDR3 length: 12 residues. Per the germline V gene, CDR1 is SQVTM and CDR2 is ANQGSEA.

This clone was picked up one time. This chain links TRBV7-2 with TRBJ2-7; TRBD1 aligns across 9 bases. The CDR3 loop spans 13 amino acids. Trimming at V came to 6 bases and at J to 7 bases, leaving 7 bases not matched to a gene. Germline V CDR1 and CDR2: SGHTA, FQGNSA. The CDR3 bases are TGTGCCAGCAGTTTAACAGGGGGCAGGGAGCAGTACTTC. Translating gives CASSLTGGREQYF.